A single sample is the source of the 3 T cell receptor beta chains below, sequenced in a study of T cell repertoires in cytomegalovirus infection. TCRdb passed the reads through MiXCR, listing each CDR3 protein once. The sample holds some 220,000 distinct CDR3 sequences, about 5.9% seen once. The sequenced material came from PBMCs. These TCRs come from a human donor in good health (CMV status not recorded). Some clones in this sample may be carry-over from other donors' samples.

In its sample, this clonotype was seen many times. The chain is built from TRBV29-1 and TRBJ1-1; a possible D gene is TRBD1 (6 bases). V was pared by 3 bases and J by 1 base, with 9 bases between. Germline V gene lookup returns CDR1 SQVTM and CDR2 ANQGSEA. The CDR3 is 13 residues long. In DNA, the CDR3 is TGCAGCGTTGAGCCGGGGGCGAACACTGAAGCTTTCTTT. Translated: CSVEPGANTEAFF.

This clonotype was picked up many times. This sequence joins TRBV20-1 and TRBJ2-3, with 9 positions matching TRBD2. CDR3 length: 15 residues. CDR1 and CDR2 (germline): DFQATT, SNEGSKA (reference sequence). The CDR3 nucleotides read TGCAGGGCCGTAGGGGGAGCGGGGGGAGTAGATACGCAGTATTTT. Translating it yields CRAVGGAGGVDTQYF.

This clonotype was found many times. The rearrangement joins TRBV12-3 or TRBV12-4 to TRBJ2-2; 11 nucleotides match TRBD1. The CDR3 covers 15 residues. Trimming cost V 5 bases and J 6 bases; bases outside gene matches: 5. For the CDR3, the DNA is TGTGCCAGCAGTGCGGGACAGGGGGTTTCCGGGGAGCTGTTTTTT. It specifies CASSAGQGVSGELFF.